This T cell receptor (beta chain) was sequenced in a study of cytomegalovirus exposure and HLA in healthy donors. Study conclusions and caveats: Trimming of TCR beta V- and J-genes showed a link, identified in a later analysis, to a missense DCLRE1C variant.

The CDR3 contains 13 residues. In germline, CDR1 is SEHNR, CDR2 FQNEAQ (reference sequence). Trimming removed 1 base from V and 8 bases from J, with 10 bases in between. Points on this clone: Its antigen is unidentified.

In the PCR, 60 Vbeta and 13 Jbeta primers were used. The data were produced by immunoSEQ multiplex PCR, yet TCRdb's version contains in-frame clones alone and is incomplete. In the table there are 150,000 to 200,000 clones, 68% of which are singletons. This sequence was found in a man aged 45-60 years in good health and CMV-seronegative. Material for sequencing was PBMCs. The gene calls are TRBV7-9 and TRBJ2-3, with a tentative D call TRBD2 (6 bases). As DNA, the CDR3 is TGTGCCAGCAGCTTAGGGGGGGAGGTTACGCAGTATTTT. It codes for CASSLGGEVTQYF.